This T cell receptor (beta chain) is from a study of T-cell memory formation after mild COVID-19. CDR1 and CDR2 from the germline V gene are DFQATT and SNEGSKA (reference sequence). This CDR3 is built from 17 residues. Trimming removed 5 bases from V and 1 base from J; junction bases left unmatched: 8. TCRdb re-called the 5' RACE reads with MiXCR, one entry per CDR3 protein. The table has 450,000 to 650,000 distinct CDR3 sequences, roughly 18% seen once. This clonotype was found many times. Its antigen is undetermined. Study-wide results and limits: Confirmation was lacking for SARS-CoV-2 specificity of second-wave clones that peaked on day 37.

Sequenced sample: PBMCs or a T cell subset sorted from them (not recorded which). The receptor's source is an adult woman who had mild COVID-19 (a few samples of this study predate the infection). Cell type and time point are not known. V usage is TRBV20-1 and J usage is TRBJ2-7; 16 positions agree with TRBD2. Here the CDR3 reads CSAAGTSGGAESYEQYF. The CDR3, as DNA: TGCAGTGCTGCCGGGACTAGCGGGGGGGCCGAGTCCTACGAGCAGTACTTC.